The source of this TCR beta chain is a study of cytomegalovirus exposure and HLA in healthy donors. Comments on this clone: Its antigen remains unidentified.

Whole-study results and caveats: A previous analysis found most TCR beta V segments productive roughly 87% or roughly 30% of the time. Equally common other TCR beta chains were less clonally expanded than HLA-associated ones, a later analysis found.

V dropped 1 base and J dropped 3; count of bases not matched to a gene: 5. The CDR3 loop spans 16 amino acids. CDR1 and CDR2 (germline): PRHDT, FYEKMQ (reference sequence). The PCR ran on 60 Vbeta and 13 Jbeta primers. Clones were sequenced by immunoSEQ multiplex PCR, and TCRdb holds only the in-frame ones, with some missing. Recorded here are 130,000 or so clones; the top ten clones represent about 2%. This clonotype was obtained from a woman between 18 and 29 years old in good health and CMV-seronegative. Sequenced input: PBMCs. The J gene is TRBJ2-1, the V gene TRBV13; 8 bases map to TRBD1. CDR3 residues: CASSLAGQDRYNEQFF. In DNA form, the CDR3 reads TGTGCCAGCAGCTTAGCGGGACAGGACCGCTACAATGAGCAGTTCTTC.